The next 28 T cell receptor beta chains were all read from a single sample in a study of blood T cell repertoires in COVID-19. Some clones are missing from TCRdb's copy, which holds only in-frame ones; the method was immunoSEQ multiplex PCR. The repertoire holds hundreds of thousands of clones, with more than 70% as singletons. Sequencing used peripheral blood. The origin of the receptors is a woman aged 25 to 39 with COVID-19, enrolled during active disease.

In this sample, this clone turned up once. V is TRBV29-1 and J is TRBJ1-2; D possibly corresponds to TRBD1 (6 bases). Germline-derived CDR1 and CDR2 are SQVTM and ANQGSEA. CDR3 length equals 13 residues. V was clipped by 3 bases and J by 2 bases, with 10 bases between them. CDR3 in DNA: TGCAGCGTTGAGACAGGCGCCAACTATGGCTACACCTTC. Amino acid sequence: CSVETGANYGYTF.

This clone was counted a single time. The J gene is TRBJ2-2, the V gene TRBV7-2; 8 bases align to TRBD1. This CDR3 is 14 amino acids long. J lost 9 bases, V lost 5 bases, and 8 bases had no gene match. In germline, CDR1 is SGHTA, CDR2 FQGNSA. CDR3 protein: CASSKGQGGRELFF. DNA for the CDR3: TGTGCCAGCAGCAAAGGACAGGGCGGCCGGGAGCTGTTTTTT.

This clone was counted once. This chain links TRBV6-5 with TRBJ2-7; 9 positions agree with TRBD2. CDR1 and CDR2 (germline): MNHEY, SVGAGI. Trimming cost V 4 bases and J 7 bases; bases outside gene matches: 14. The length of the CDR3 is 16 residues. CDR3 protein: CASSSPIAGDMDEQYF. The CDR3, as DNA: TGTGCCAGCAGTTCCCCGATAGCGGGAGACATGGATGAGCAGTACTTC.

The rearrangement joins TRBV28 to TRBJ1-5; 11 nucleotides match TRBD1. V lost 4 bases and J lost 5; bases outside the gene matches: 4. This CDR3 spans 15 amino acids. Germline CDR1 reads MDHEN; CDR2 reads SYDVKM. CDR3 sequence: CASSSPGQGDQPQHF. The DNA for the CDR3 is TGTGCCAGCAGTTCGCCGGGACAGGGGGATCAGCCCCAGCATTTT. The complete variable domain, with remaining parts taken from reference TRBV28 and TRBJ1-5, reads DVKVTQSSRYLVKRTGEKVFLECVQDMDHENMFWYRQDPGLGLRLIYFSYDVKMKEKGDIPEGYSVSREKKERFSLILESASTNQTSMYLCASSSPGQGDQPQHFGDGTRLSIL.

CDR3: CASTGTGGPTGELFF. The CDR3 nucleotides read TGTGCCAGTACCGGGACAGGGGGCCCCACCGGGGAGCTGTTTTTT. This chain joins TRBV19 and TRBJ2-2; 12 nucleotides match TRBD1. Germline assignment: CDR1 LNHDA and CDR2 SQIVND (reference sequence). V shed 7 bases and J 4 bases; nucleotides not matched to a gene: 4. The CDR3 totals 15 residues.

The genes are TRBV18 and TRBJ2-7; TRBD2 matches at 8 bases. The ends lost 6 bases at V and 2 bases at J; junction bases unmatched: 3. Germline V gives CDR1 KGHSH, CDR2 LQKENI. This CDR3 is 13 amino acids long. The DNA of the CDR3 is TGTGCCAGCTCTACTAGCGGACCCTACGAGCAGTACTTC. This sequence encodes CASSTSGPYEQYF.

The chain uses TRBV24-1 and TRBJ2-5, with 12 bases fitting TRBD1. The germline V gene encodes CDR1 KGHDR and CDR2 SFDVKD. The J segment lost 1 base and the V segment lost 3 bases, leaving 5 bases of the junction unmatched. CDR3 length: 17 amino acids. The CDR3 sequence is CATSDPRDRGLQETQYF. As DNA, the CDR3 is TGTGCCACCAGTGATCCCCGGGACAGGGGGCTCCAAGAGACCCAGTACTTC.

V usage is TRBV7-2 and J usage is TRBJ1-2; the match to TRBD1 covers 8 bases. The junction had 7 bases not matched to a gene; V was cut back by 5 bases and J by 8 bases. Germline CDR1 reads SGHTA; CDR2 reads FQGNSA. The CDR3 length is 13 residues. CDR3 in amino acids: CASSAQGARGYTF. CDR3 nucleotide sequence: TGTGCCAGCAGCGCTCAGGGGGCGCGGGGCTACACCTTC. The complete variable domain, with remaining parts taken from reference TRBV7-2 and TRBJ1-2, reads GAGVSQSPSNKVTEKGKDVELRCDPISGHTALYWYRQSLGQGLEFLIYFQGNSAPDKSGLPSDRFSAERTGGSVSTLTIQRTQQEDSAVYLCASSAQGARGYTFGSGTRLTVV.

Turning to this clone: Its ends do not fully match the called genes, so a read error is possible. The chain couples TRBV7-7 to TRBJ2-2, with D possibly TRBD2 on 5 matching bases. CDR1 and CDR2 (germline): SSHAT, FNYEAQ (reference sequence). The CDR3 contains 18 residues. The CDR3 spells CASSPTLGAAGNTGELFF. The CDR3 DNA reads TGTGCTAGCAGTCCGACGTTGGGTGCGGCGGGGAACACCGGGGAGCTGTTTTTT.

The V and J genes are TRBV4-1 and TRBJ2-7, with 8 bases matching TRBD1. V trimming: 0 bases; J trimming: 0 bases; junction bases outside the gene matches: 4. Germline V gives CDR1 MGHRA, CDR2 YSYEKL. This CDR3 is 16 amino acids long. The CDR3 region has the DNA TGCGCCAGCAGCCAAGATCCCGACAGGGGCTCCTACGAGCAGTACTTC. The encoded protein is CASSQDPDRGSYEQYF.

The rearrangement links TRBV5-4 to TRBJ2-7; D possibly corresponds to TRBD2 (6 bases). Trimming removed 4 bases from V and 0 bases from J, with 8 bases in between. The V gene's germline CDR1 is SGHNT and CDR2 YYREEE (reference sequence). This CDR3 region has 13 residues. The CDR3 DNA sequence: TGTGCCAGCAGCGGCGGGGACTCCTACGAGCAGTACTTC. The encoded protein is CASSGGDSYEQYF.

This clone was observed a single time. The J gene is TRBJ1-5, the V gene TRBV28; a weak D match, TRBD1 (5 bases). Trimming left V 5 bases short and J 1 base short, with 12 bases between. The CDR3 extends over 15 amino acids. In germline, CDR1 is MDHEN, CDR2 SYDVKM. The DNA for the CDR3 is TGTGCCAGCAGTCCGGACACATTCAGCAATCAGCCCCAGCATTTT. Translated, it gives CASSPDTFSNQPQHF.

The genes are TRBV5-1 and TRBJ1-1, with D maybe TRBD1 (6 bases). Germline values: CDR1 SGHRS, CDR2 YFSETQ. V was clipped by 5 bases and J by 4 bases, with 15 bases between them. CDR3 length: 14 amino acids. The CDR3 bases are TGCGCCAGCAGAACGGGGGGCGCTTTCACTGAAGCTTTCTTT. Translated, it gives CASRTGGAFTEAFF.

As DNA, the CDR3 is TGTGCCAGCAGCCCAGGATTTGGGTGGGCCACTGAAGCTTTCTTT. Translated: CASSPGFGWATEAFF. The gene calls are TRBV6-5 and TRBJ1-1; D is ambiguous. The CDR3 runs 15 residues. CDR1 and CDR2 (germline): MNHEY, SVGAGI. The V end lost 6 bases, the J end lost 4 bases, and 18 bases lay between the germline ends.

The chain links TRBV28 to TRBJ1-3; D possibly corresponds to TRBD1 (6 bases). CDR1 is MDHEN and CDR2 is SYDVKM in the germline V gene. The CDR3 has 14 amino acids. Trimming removed 10 bases at V and 2 bases at J, with 15 bases between. The CDR3 loop is CATLAGVAGNTIYF. The CDR3 DNA reads as TGTGCCACCCTCGCAGGGGTCGCTGGAAACACCATATATTTT.

The CDR3 protein is CASSFPGHSQSTYNEQFF. Written as DNA, the CDR3 is TGTGCCAGCAGTTTCCCGGGACATTCTCAGAGTACCTACAATGAGCAGTTCTTC. This chain uses TRBV28 with TRBJ2-1; weak D call: TRBD1 (6 bases). Germline CDR1 is MDHEN and CDR2 is SYDVKM. V shed 3 bases and J shed 2 bases, with 20 bases lying between them. This CDR3 has 18 residues.

V gene TRBV21-1 combines with J gene TRBJ1-4; the D segment call TRBD1 is taken from the table without a DNA check. TRBV21-1 is recorded as a pseudogene. This CDR3 contains 16 residues. The DNA of the CDR3 is TGTGCCAGCAGCAGGGACAGGGGGCCATCTAATGAAAAACTGTTTTTT. This sequence encodes CASSRDRGPSNEKLFF.

The chain is built from TRBV20-1 and TRBJ2-7, with 8 bases that match TRBD2. Trimming at V came to 3 bases and at J to 3 bases, leaving 4 bases not matched to a gene. CDR3 length: 13 residues. CDR1 DFQATT and CDR2 SNEGSKA come from the germline V gene (reference sequence). The CDR3 is CSASGTSFYEQYF. CDR3 sequence (DNA): TGCAGTGCTAGTGGGACTAGTTTCTACGAGCAGTACTTC.

The chain combines TRBV28 with TRBJ2-1; perhaps TRBD1 as D (5 bases). Germline V gives CDR1 MDHEN, CDR2 SYDVKM. This CDR3 spans 16 amino acids. V was trimmed by 7 bases and J by 0 bases, leaving 16 bases between them. The CDR3 bases are TGTGCCAGCAAACCCAGCACAGGTCCCTCCTACAATGAGCAGTTCTTC. Amino acids: CASKPSTGPSYNEQFF.

The V and J genes are TRBV6-6 and TRBJ2-7; TRBD2 matches at 8 bases. J gave up 5 bases and V 10 bases, and 7 bases lay outside the gene matches. The CDR3 is 12 amino acids. Per germline, CDR1 MNHNY and CDR2 SVGAGI (reference sequence). The CDR3 protein is CATREGLDEQYF. The CDR3 DNA reads as TGTGCCACTCGGGAGGGCCTCGACGAGCAGTACTTC.

The chain links TRBV6-5 to TRBJ1-1, with 7 bases that match TRBD1. The CDR3 has 15 residues. Germline-derived CDR1 and CDR2 are MNHEY and SVGAGI. V shed 2 bases, J shed 3 bases, and the junction held 6 bases outside the gene matches. CDR3 DNA sequence: TGTGCCAGCAGTTACGTCCAGGGGGTTGACACTGAAGCTTTCTTT. This gives the protein CASSYVQGVDTEAFF.

Turning to this clone: Different DNA sequences within this sample yield the same CDR3. V and J are TRBV7-2 and TRBJ1-1, with 7 bases identical to TRBD1. After removal of 4 bases from V and 4 bases from J, the junction contained 3 bases not matched to a gene. This CDR3 spans 13 amino acids. Looked up from germline, CDR1 is SGHTA and CDR2 is FQGNSA. DNA for the CDR3: TGTGCCAGCAGCTCCGACAGGGCCACTGAAGCTTTCTTT. Its translation: CASSSDRATEAFF.

This clone came up a few times. The rearrangement uses TRBV29-1 and TRBJ1-2; TRBD1 might be the D (6 bases). Germline lookup yields CDR1 SQVTM and CDR2 ANQGSEA. The CDR3 is 12 residues long. V dropped 7 bases and J dropped 8 bases, with 17 bases sitting between them. The CDR3, as DNA: TGCAGCGCTCAGGGGACCGGGAGGGGCTACACCTTC. Its translation: CSAQGTGRGYTF.

This chain uses TRBV2 with TRBJ1-1; a weak D match, TRBD1 (6 bases). This CDR3 spans 13 amino acids. CDR1 is SNHLY, CDR2 FYNNEI, per germline. Trimming pared 7 bases from V and 1 base from J, leaving 10 bases between. CDR3 residues: CASTGQQNTEAFF. DNA of the CDR3: TGTGCCAGCACCGGACAGCAGAACACTGAAGCTTTCTTT.

About this clone: The same CDR3 arises from other DNA sequences in this sample as well. V is TRBV2 and J is TRBJ2-3; 7 bases map to TRBD1. The J segment lost 4 bases and the V segment lost 5 bases, leaving 0 bases of the junction unmatched. The CDR3 is 12 amino acids. Germline assignment: CDR1 SNHLY and CDR2 FYNNEI. The CDR3 sequence is CASSTGADTQYF. The CDR3 coding sequence is TGTGCCAGCAGTACAGGGGCAGATACGCAGTATTTT. Combining the CDR3 with reference TRBV2 and TRBJ2-3 gives the whole variable domain EPEVTQTPSHQVTQMGQEVILRCVPISNHLYFYWYRQILGQKVEFLVSFYNNEISEKSEIFDDQFSVERPDGSNFTLKIRSTKLEDSAMYFCASSTGADTQYFGPGTRLTVL.

This sequence joins TRBV10-3 and TRBJ1-3; TRBD1 matches at 7 bases. Trimming took 1 base from V and 9 from J; bases not matched to a gene: 9. The CDR3 consists of 15 residues. The germline gives CDR1 ENHRY, CDR2 SYGVKD. The CDR3 DNA sequence: TGTGCCATCAGTGAGTTTGGACAGGTGGAGAGCACCATATATTTT. Its protein is CAISEFGQVESTIYF.

The genes are TRBV3-1 (or the pseudogene TRBV3-2) and TRBJ2-3, with TRBD2 identical over 8 bases. Germline values: CDR1 LGHDT, CDR2 YNNKEL (reference sequence). This CDR3 spans 14 amino acids. Germline trimming cut 4 bases from V and 4 bases from J; bases unmatched to any gene: 4. In DNA, the CDR3 is TGTGCCAGCAGCCGGAGCGGGAGCTCAGATACGCAGTATTTT. Translation gives CASSRSGSSDTQYF.

The V gene is TRBV6-5, the J gene TRBJ1-5; TRBD1 might be the D (5 bases). The CDR3 covers 12 residues. V was trimmed by 2 bases and J by 10 bases, leaving 9 bases between them. CDR1 and CDR2 (germline): MNHEY, SVGAGI. The CDR3 bases are TGTGCCAGCAGTTACACGGGGGGACCCCAGCATTTT. Protein product: CASSYTGGPQHF.